Below, 23 T cell receptor beta chains from the same sample are listed, as sequenced in a study of OX40 agonist ivuxolimab in advanced cancers. Assay used: immunoSEQ multiplex PCR; TCRdb lists only in-frame clones, some missing. The profile shows roughly 49,000 clones, 88% of them singletons. The source material was CD4+ or CD8+ T cells sorted from blood, sampled in a trial of the OX40 agonist ivuxolimab. The receptors were sampled from an adult with an advanced solid tumor such as melanoma, head and neck, liver or kidney cancer.

This clone appeared a single time. This sequence joins TRBV9 and TRBJ2-1; D unresolved. Looked up from germline, CDR1 is SGDLS and CDR2 is YYNGEE. Trimming shortened V by 4 bases and J by 6 bases, and 23 bases separated the two germline ends. CDR3 length: 17 amino acids. Here the CDR3 DNA reads TGTGCCAGCAGCCCCCCCGGGTACGGCCTTACAGTCAATGAGCAGTTCTTC. This translates into CASSPPGYGLTVNEQFF.

The CDR3 sequence: CARSTPQDRDQQSYEQYF. DNA for the CDR3: TGTGCCAGAAGCACTCCCCAAGACAGGGATCAGCAATCCTACGAGCAGTACTTC. The chain recombines TRBV5-3 with TRBJ2-7, with 7 positions matching TRBD1. TRBV5-3 is labeled an ORF, and its function is uncertain. The length of the CDR3 is 18 residues. V trimming: 4 bases; J trimming: 1 base; junction bases outside the gene matches: 17.

The chain has TRBV7-8 and TRBJ1-2; 9 bases are shared with TRBD1. The length of the CDR3 is 16 residues. J lost 7 bases, V lost 4 bases, and 13 bases had no gene match. Germline lookup yields CDR1 SGHVS and CDR2 FQNEAQ. The CDR3 region has the DNA TGTGCCAGCAGCTCAGGGGGACAGGGTGGATTGGGTGGCTACACCTTC. Residues: CASSSGGQGGLGGYTF.

The chain couples TRBV21-1 to TRBJ2-3; TRBD1, the D gene given by the table, was not confirmed from the DNA. TRBV21-1 is reported as a pseudogene. There are 13 residues in the CDR3. Written as DNA, the CDR3 is TGTGCCAGCAGCACCCAGGGCCCAGATACGCAGTATTTT. This encodes CASSTQGPDTQYF.

This chain links TRBV7-8 with TRBJ1-1; D not resolved. The CDR3 has 13 residues. V shed 4 bases and J shed 0 bases, with 6 bases lying between them. CDR1 and CDR2 from the germline V gene are SGHVS and FQNEAQ. In DNA, the CDR3 is TGTGCCAGCAGCTCCCGGATGAACACTGAAGCTTTCTTT. This codes for CASSSRMNTEAFF.

This chain uses TRBV2 with TRBJ1-1; D gene ambiguous. This CDR3 spans 14 amino acids. Deletions cut 7 bases from V and 5 bases from J, with 17 bases between. Per the germline V gene, CDR1 is SNHLY and CDR2 is FYNNEI. The CDR3 is CASIIRESLTEAFF. Written as DNA, the CDR3 is TGTGCCAGCATTATTAGGGAAAGTCTGACTGAAGCTTTCTTT.

CDR3 in DNA: TGTGCCAGCAGCCGCCGGGGTTCCTTATCGGAAAAACTGTTTTTT. As protein: CASSRRGSLSEKLFF. The chain is built from TRBV21-1 and TRBJ1-4. TRBV21-1 is recorded as a pseudogene. This CDR3 is 15 amino acids long.

This clone appeared once. The chain is built from TRBV6-4 and TRBJ1-6; perhaps TRBD1 as D (5 bases). V lost 8 bases to trimming and J lost 3 bases, with 11 bases between them. The CDR3 sequence is 14 residues long. Germline assignment: CDR1 MRHNA and CDR2 SNTAGT. In DNA form, the CDR3 reads TGTGCCAGCCGGGGAACAGGCTATAATTCACCCCTCCACTTT. It yields the protein CASRGTGYNSPLHF.

The CDR3 here is CASSLNRNYGYTF. The CDR3 coding sequence is TGTGCCAGCAGCTTGAACAGGAACTATGGCTACACCTTC. The chain employs TRBV7-9 and TRBJ1-2, with D possibly being TRBD1 (5 bases). This CDR3 region has 13 residues. CDR1 and CDR2 (germline): SEHNR, FQNEAQ (reference sequence). V was trimmed by 3 bases and J by 2 bases, leaving 7 bases between them.

V gene TRBV29-1 combines with J gene TRBJ2-7, with a possible D match to TRBD1 (6 bases). The CDR3 spans 15 residues. Trimming took off 6 bases at V and 4 bases at J, with 22 bases between the two ends. Germline V gene lookup returns CDR1 SQVTM and CDR2 ANQGSEA. CDR3 protein: CSVDPLQGARYEQYF. CDR3 DNA sequence: TGCAGCGTCGACCCACTACAGGGAGCCAGGTACGAGCAGTACTTC.

DNA for the CDR3: TGTGCCTGTCGGTGGGGGGGAATTTCACCCCTCCACTTT. This translates into CACRWGGISPLHF. This chain links TRBV30 with TRBJ1-6; a weak D match, TRBD1 (5 bases). The CDR3 contains 13 residues. CDR1 is GTSNPN, CDR2 SVGIG, per germline (reference sequence). The V gene lost 6 bases and the J gene lost 9 bases, with 15 bases spanning the gap.

CDR3 nucleotide sequence: TGTGCCAGCAGTGACGCAGCCAAAAACATTCAGTACTTC. This encodes CASSDAAKNIQYF. The chain carries TRBV2 and TRBJ2-4; no clear D gene. There are 13 residues in the CDR3. In germline, CDR1 is SNHLY, CDR2 FYNNEI. V lost 3 bases and J 0 bases, leaving 3 bases between the germline ends.

CDR3 sequence (DNA): TGTGCCAGCTCACCGGGACAGGGGAGCGCCTCTGGAAACACCATATATTTT. The encoded protein is CASSPGQGSASGNTIYF. This chain joins TRBV18 and TRBJ1-3, with 10 bases lining up with TRBD1. V lost 3 bases to trimming and J lost 0 bases; unmatched junction nucleotides: 5. The CDR3 sequence is 17 residues long. Germline loops: CDR1 KGHSH, CDR2 LQKENI.

This chain links TRBV19 with TRBJ2-7; D is possibly TRBD2 (5 bases). This CDR3 is built from 14 residues. The germline V gene has CDR1 LNHDA and CDR2 SQIVND (reference sequence). V lost 4 bases, J lost 4 bases, and 14 bases lay in between. The CDR3 coding sequence is TGTGCCAGTAGTACCAGTCGAGGGCGGTACGAGCAGTACTTC. Translated, it gives CASSTSRGRYEQYF.

V is TRBV29-1 and J is TRBJ2-3; D gene ambiguous. Germline CDR1 SQVTM, CDR2 ANQGSEA. Trimming cost V 3 bases and J 4 bases, with 8 bases left between them. The CDR3 length is 12 residues. CDR3 residues: CSVEKESDTQYF. In DNA form, the CDR3 reads TGCAGCGTTGAGAAAGAGTCAGATACGCAGTATTTT.

The chain's CDR3 is CASSWLRNTDTQYF. The CDR3 nucleotides are TGTGCCAGCAGCTGGTTACGAAACACAGATACGCAGTATTTT. This sequence joins TRBV7-9 and TRBJ2-3; D remains unclear. The CDR3 consists of 14 residues. Trimming removed 4 bases at V and 2 bases at J, with 10 bases between. The germline V gene encodes CDR1 SEHNR and CDR2 FQNEAQ (reference sequence).

The gene calls are TRBV19 and TRBJ1-6; D is possibly TRBD1 (6 bases). The CDR3 covers 15 residues. Germline lookup yields CDR1 LNHDA and CDR2 SQIVND (reference sequence). V dropped 10 bases and J dropped 0 bases, with 13 bases sitting between them. The CDR3 region has the DNA TGTGCCACCGGAACAGGGAGCTCCTATAATTCACCCCTCCACTTT. Its protein product is CATGTGSSYNSPLHF. Full variable domain (rest looked up from reference TRBV19 and TRBJ1-6): DGGITQSPKYLFRKEGQNVTLSCEQNLNHDAMYWYRQDPGQGLRLIYYSQIVNDFQKGDIAEGYSVSREKKESFPLTVTSAQKNPTAFYLCATGTGSSYNSPLHFGNGTRLTVT.

The chain uses TRBV29-1 and TRBJ1-5; no definite D call. This CDR3 has 10 amino acids. Germline assignment: CDR1 SQVTM and CDR2 ANQGSEA. V was pared by 3 bases and J by 5 bases, with 2 bases between. CDR3 DNA: TGCAGCGTTGAGTATCAGCCCCAGCATTTT. Protein sequence: CSVEYQPQHF. The entire variable domain, with the rest obtained from reference TRBV29-1 and TRBJ1-5, is as follows: SAVISQKPSRDICQRGTSLTIQCQVDSQVTMMFWYRQQPGQSLTLIATANQGSEATYESGFVIDKFPISRPNLTFSTLTVSNMSPEDSSIYLCSVEYQPQHFGDGTRLSIL.

The chain joins TRBV30 to TRBJ1-1, with D tentatively TRBD1 (6 bases). There are 14 residues in the CDR3. The V end lost 1 base, the J end lost 1 base, and 10 bases lay between the germline ends. Per the germline V gene, CDR1 is GTSNPN and CDR2 is SVGIG (reference sequence). CDR3 nucleotide sequence: TGTGCCTGGAGTGGGACAGTTAGGAACACTGAAGCTTTCTTT. This sequence encodes CAWSGTVRNTEAFF.

This chain links TRBV5-5 with TRBJ1-1; D is unclear. The germline V gene encodes CDR1 SGHKS and CDR2 YYEKEE (reference sequence). The V end was cut by 4 bases, the J end by 4 bases, with 17 bases between. The CDR3 has 15 residues. The CDR3, as DNA: TGTGCCAGCAGCCTCCAGTCGGAACGGGGCACTGAAGCTTTCTTT. Translated: CASSLQSERGTEAFF. The variable domain in full, completed from reference TRBV5-5 and TRBJ1-1, reads DAGVTQSPTHLIKTRGQQVTLRCSPISGHKSVSWYQQVLGQGPQFIFQYYEKEERGRGNFPDRFSARQFPNYSSELNVNALLLGDSALYLCASSLQSERGTEAFFGQGTRLTVV.

V and J are TRBV5-4 and TRBJ2-7; D is undetermined. Looked up from germline, CDR1 is SGHNT and CDR2 is YYREEE (reference sequence). This CDR3 region has 14 residues. V lost 4 bases and J lost 3, with 14 bases in between. The CDR3 region has the DNA TGTGCCAGCAGCACGGGTGCCGCCTTCTACGAGCAGTACTTC. As protein: CASSTGAAFYEQYF.

The rearrangement joins TRBV19 to TRBJ2-7; TRBD1 matches 10 bases. This CDR3 comprises 15 residues. The trim removed 3 bases at V and 2 bases at J, leaving 4 bases unmatched. The germline CDR1 and CDR2 sequences are LNHDA and SQIVND (reference sequence). The CDR3, as DNA: TGTGCCAGTAGTATTTCCGGACAGGGGGCCTACGAGCAGTACTTC. It codes for CASSISGQGAYEQYF.

The rearrangement joins TRBV9 to TRBJ2-5; 10 bases map to TRBD1. Germline CDR1 is SGDLS and CDR2 is YYNGEE. Germline trimming cut 2 bases from V and 4 bases from J; bases unmatched to any gene: 2. The CDR3 consists of 14 residues. The CDR3 region is CASSVGQGRETQYF. The CDR3 DNA sequence: TGTGCCAGCAGCGTGGGACAGGGGAGAGAGACCCAGTACTTC.